The 22 T cell receptor beta chains presented below share a single source sample, sequenced in a study of early T cells in non-severe SARS-CoV-2 infection. TCRdb independently ran MiXCR on the 5' RACE reads; one entry per CDR3 protein. The sample holds about 58,000 distinct CDR3 sequences, approximately 13% seen once. What was sequenced was whole blood. The receptors stem from an adult who was a healthcare worker with PCR-confirmed SARS-CoV-2 infection or an uninfected control (not recorded which).

This clonotype was observed many times. The CDR3: CASRGQKYQPQHF. In DNA, the CDR3 is TGTGCCAGTAGAGGACAGAAGTATCAGCCCCAGCATTTT. V is TRBV19 and J is TRBJ1-5, with a possible D match to TRBD1 (6 bases). Germline V gene lookup returns CDR1 LNHDA and CDR2 SQIVND (reference sequence). Trimming took 6 bases from V and 5 from J, leaving 11 bases between them. The CDR3 has 13 residues.

The gene calls are TRBV4-1 and TRBJ2-3; the match to TRBD2 covers 9 bases. The J segment lost 4 bases and the V segment lost 0 bases, leaving 5 bases of the junction unmatched. In germline, CDR1 is MGHRA, CDR2 YSYEKL. This CDR3 region has 16 residues. CDR3 sequence: CASSQDGASGADTQYF. In DNA form, the CDR3 reads TGCGCCAGCAGCCAAGATGGCGCTAGCGGGGCAGATACGCAGTATTTT.

This clonotype was seen repeatedly, ten times or more. The V gene is TRBV5-1, the J gene TRBJ2-3; perhaps TRBD2 as D (5 bases). Germline assignment: CDR1 SGHRS and CDR2 YFSETQ. The CDR3 consists of 13 residues. The germline V and J ends were trimmed by 0 bases and 8 bases, with 10 bases remaining between them. The CDR3 spells CASSLAEESTQYF. CDR3 DNA sequence: TGCGCCAGCAGCTTGGCGGAGGAGAGTACGCAGTATTTT.

This clonotype was counted only a few times. The chain is built from TRBV28 and TRBJ2-7; 7 bases are a match to TRBD1. Per the germline V gene, CDR1 is MDHEN and CDR2 is SYDVKM. With V trimmed by 5 bases and J by 0 bases, 16 bases remained unmatched. This CDR3 is built from 18 residues. The CDR3 sequence is CASSTHRDRLLISYEQYF. The DNA for the CDR3 is TGTGCCAGCAGTACCCACCGGGACAGACTCCTGATCTCCTACGAGCAGTACTTC.

The rearrangement joins TRBV5-1 to TRBJ2-3; no firm D call. Germline values: CDR1 SGHRS, CDR2 YFSETQ. Between the trimmed V and J ends, which lost 3 bases and 2 bases, there was a span of 7 bases. The CDR3 is 13 amino acids. The CDR3: CASSYQDTDTQYF. Written as DNA, the CDR3 is TGCGCCAGCAGCTACCAGGACACAGATACGCAGTATTTT.

This clonotype was observed at least ten times. V is TRBV20-1 and J is TRBJ2-7; D might be TRBD1 (6 bases). Germline CDR1 reads DFQATT; CDR2 reads SNEGSKA (reference sequence). V lost 3 bases and J lost 1, with 10 bases in between. This CDR3 spans 13 amino acids. CDR3 bases: TGCAGTGCTAGTCTAACAGGGTCCTACGAGCAGTACTTC. It specifies CSASLTGSYEQYF.

The CDR3 DNA is TGTGCCATCCCTTTCGGGACTCCACTCACAGATACGCAGTATTTT. Protein sequence: CAIPFGTPLTDTQYF. The V and J genes are TRBV19 and TRBJ2-3; the D gene is possibly TRBD2 (6 bases). CDR3 length: 15 amino acids. Germline lookup yields CDR1 LNHDA and CDR2 SQIVND (reference sequence). V lost 10 bases and J lost 2, with 19 bases in between. Based on the CDR3 plus reference TRBV19 and TRBJ2-3, the full variable domain is DGGITQSPKYLFRKEGQNVTLSCEQNLNHDAMYWYRQDPGQGLRLIYYSQIVNDFQKGDIAEGYSVSREKKESFPLTVTSAQKNPTAFYLCAIPFGTPLTDTQYFGPGTRLTVL.

This clonotype was detected ten times or more. CDR3 bases: TGTGCCAGCAGCCAGACCGGGGATAATTCACCCCTCCACTTT. It translates to CASSQTGDNSPLHF. The gene calls are TRBV6-2 or TRBV6-3 and TRBJ1-6; D is undetermined. Germline V gene sequence: CDR1 MNHEY, CDR2 SVGEGT. This CDR3 is 14 amino acids long. V shed 6 bases and J shed 5 bases, with 11 bases lying between them.

This clonotype was seen more than once but under ten times. The rearrangement joins TRBV27 to TRBJ2-1; 7 bases are a match to TRBD1. The CDR3 is 12 amino acids. Germline V gene lookup returns CDR1 MNHEY and CDR2 SMNVEV (reference sequence). J lost 9 bases, V lost 8 bases, and 7 bases had no gene match. This chain's CDR3 is CASSTPGGEQFF. DNA of the CDR3: TGTGCCAGCTCTACCCCAGGGGGTGAGCAGTTCTTC.

This clonotype was counted at least ten times. V usage is TRBV7-6 and J usage is TRBJ2-1; 9 bases are shared with TRBD1. Germline V lookup: CDR1 SGHVS, CDR2 FNYEAQ. V was pared by 1 base and J by 8 bases, with 6 bases of the junction left unmatched. The CDR3 has 15 residues. As DNA, the CDR3 is TGTGCCAGCAGCTTAGTCTCGGGACAGGGCGATGAGCAGTTCTTC. Translation gives CASSLVSGQGDEQFF.

In this sample, this clonotype turned up many times. This rearrangement joins TRBV21-1 to TRBJ2-5; TRBD1 is taken as the D call from the table, unchecked against the DNA. TRBV21-1 is designated a pseudogene. The CDR3 covers 17 residues. The CDR3 coding sequence is TGTGCCAGCAGCAAAATCCCGCGTGACAGGGACAAAGAGACCCAGTACTTC. This gives the protein CASSKIPRDRDKETQYF.

This clonotype was recorded at least ten times. The chain uses TRBV9 and TRBJ2-2, with 9 bases that match TRBD2. CDR3 size: 16 residues. Germline values: CDR1 SGDLS, CDR2 YYNGEE. After removal of 4 bases from V and 6 bases from J, the junction contained 10 bases not matched to a gene. The CDR3 DNA reads TGTGCCAGCAGCCGCTTCCGCGGGAGGGCCTCCGGGGAGCTGTTTTTT. This encodes CASSRFRGRASGELFF.

On this clonotype itself: A read error may explain this, as a much larger clone is one base away. This sequence joins TRBV5-1 and TRBJ2-1; D might be TRBD2 (6 bases). The CDR3 extends over 15 amino acids. Trimming cost V 4 bases and J 7 bases, with 18 bases left between them. Looked up from germline, CDR1 is SGHRS and CDR2 is YFSETQ. CDR3 sequence: CASSPWASVGNEQFF. DNA of the CDR3: TGCGCCAGCAGCCCTTGGGCTAGCGTAGGGAATGAGCAGTTCTTC.

This rearrangement joins TRBV27 to TRBJ1-2; tentatively, D is TRBD1 (6 bases). CDR1 is MNHEY, CDR2 SMNVEV, per germline (reference sequence). The V and J ends lost 3 bases and 2 bases respectively, with 7 bases between them. The CDR3 covers 13 residues. The CDR3 nucleotides are TGTGCCAGCAGTTTTACAGGGAACTATGGCTACACCTTC. Protein product: CASSFTGNYGYTF.

This clonotype was seen many times. The rearrangement joins TRBV20-1 to TRBJ2-7; no clear D gene. The V gene lost 2 bases and the J gene lost 3 bases, with 17 bases spanning the gap. The CDR3 length is 15 residues. The germline V gene encodes CDR1 DFQATT and CDR2 SNEGSKA (reference sequence). The CDR3 sequence is CSARSRTTLVYEQYF. In DNA, the CDR3 is TGCAGTGCTAGATCCCGTACTACTCTTGTCTACGAGCAGTACTTC.

CDR3 sequence (DNA): TGTGCCAGCAGATCGACAGGGGGCGCGGGAACTGGGGCCAACGTCCTGACTTTC. Its translation is CASRSTGGAGTGANVLTF. The V and J genes are TRBV2 and TRBJ2-6, with 10 bases that match TRBD1. Per the germline V gene, CDR1 is SNHLY and CDR2 is FYNNEI. J gave up 2 bases and V 6 bases, and 10 bases lay outside the gene matches. This CDR3 contains 18 residues.

The chain combines TRBV7-6 with TRBJ2-5, with 13 positions matching TRBD2. The CDR3 consists of 15 residues. Germline V gene data show CDR1 as SGHVS and CDR2 as FNYEAQ. V shed 5 bases, J shed 4 bases, and the junction held 4 bases outside the gene matches. DNA of the CDR3: TGTGCCAGCAGCCGGACTAGCGGGAGCGTAGAGACCCAGTACTTC. Protein product: CASSRTSGSVETQYF. Using reference TRBV7-6 and TRBJ2-5 for the parts outside the CDR3, the full variable domain is GAGVSQSPRYKVTKRGQDVALRCDPISGHVSLYWYRQALGQGPEFLTYFNYEAQQDKSGLPNDRFSAERPEGSISTLTIQRTEQRDSAMYRCASSRTSGSVETQYFGPGTRLLVL.

The chain employs TRBV18 and TRBJ2-1; D might be TRBD1 (6 bases). The length of the CDR3 is 15 residues. Trimming shortened V by 0 bases and J by 8 bases, and 14 bases separated the two germline ends. The germline V gene has CDR1 KGHSH and CDR2 LQKENI. The chain's CDR3 is CASSPPAQGSHEQFF. The CDR3 DNA follows: TGTGCCAGCTCACCACCGGCCCAGGGGTCCCATGAGCAGTTCTTC.

This clonotype appeared many times. The rearrangement links TRBV12-3 or TRBV12-4 to TRBJ2-3; a weak D match, TRBD1 (6 bases). The CDR3 has 15 residues. Between the trimmed V and J ends, which lost 5 bases and 2 bases, there was a span of 14 bases. The CDR3 region has the DNA TGTGCCAGCAGTCCCCAGGGGTGGTACACAGATACGCAGTATTTT. Protein: CASSPQGWYTDTQYF.

V gene TRBV20-1 combines with J gene TRBJ2-3; the match to TRBD2 covers 15 bases. There are 17 residues in the CDR3. Trimming removed 8 bases from V and 1 base from J; junction bases left unmatched: 10. Germline CDR1 and CDR2: DFQATT and SNEGSKA (reference sequence). CDR3: CSPWTSGRVDGTDTQYF. Written as DNA, the CDR3 is TGCAGTCCCTGGACTAGCGGGAGGGTCGACGGCACAGATACGCAGTATTTT.

This clonotype was observed many times. The chain recombines TRBV6-1 with TRBJ2-2; D possibly corresponds to TRBD2 (6 bases). The ends were cut back, 6 bases at V and 4 bases at J, with 18 bases in the middle. Germline-derived CDR1 and CDR2 are MNHNS and SASEGT. There are 16 residues in the CDR3. CDR3 amino acids: CASRPGLRLSTGELFF. CDR3 DNA sequence: TGTGCCAGCAGGCCGGGACTTCGACTCAGCACCGGGGAGCTGTTTTTT.

The chain recombines TRBV13 with TRBJ2-7; maybe TRBD1 (6 bases). Germline CDR1 is PRHDT and CDR2 is FYEKMQ (reference sequence). The CDR3 consists of 14 residues. Trimming took off 5 bases at V and 1 base at J, with 12 bases between the two ends. CDR3 in amino acids: CASSPVGTSYEQYF. The DNA for the CDR3 is TGTGCCAGCAGCCCCGTGGGGACATCCTACGAGCAGTACTTC.